These 18 T cell receptor beta chains originate from one sample sequenced in a study of shared clonotypes between healthy human individuals. TCRdb's table, derived via immunoSEQ multiplex PCR, lists solely in-frame clones and lacks some. The data show about 2.2 million clones, just under 95% seen once. CD45RO-negative CD8 cells positively selected for CCR7 made up the naive population, which excluded terminally differentiated effector memory CD45RA+ cells. The source material was naive CD8+ T cells from PBMCs. Receptors were obtained from a man between 18 and 29 years old in good health. Some clones in this sample may be carry-over from other donors' samples.

The V call is TRBV28, the J call TRBJ2-5; 9 bases line up with TRBD2. The CDR3 is 16 amino acids. Trimming removed 3 bases from V and 0 bases from J; junction bases left unmatched: 5. Germline V gives CDR1 MDHEN, CDR2 SYDVKM. This chain's CDR3 is CASSFGPSGNQETQYF. The DNA of the CDR3 is TGTGCCAGCAGTTTCGGGCCTAGCGGGAACCAAGAGACCCAGTACTTC.

The V and J genes are TRBV4-1 and TRBJ2-7; TRBD2 aligns across 12 bases. The CDR3 is made up of 18 amino acids. Germline V lookup: CDR1 MGHRA, CDR2 YSYEKL. The junction had 7 bases not matched to a gene; V was cut back by 1 base and J by 0 bases. The CDR3 is CASSQGTSGKKVSYEQYF. CDR3 coding DNA: TGCGCCAGCAGCCAAGGGACTAGCGGGAAAAAAGTCTCCTACGAGCAGTACTTC.

The J gene is TRBJ1-4, the V gene TRBV6-5, with D tentatively TRBD1 (5 bases). Germline values: CDR1 MNHEY, CDR2 SVGAGI. CDR3 length equals 15 residues. Trimming left V 5 bases short and J 3 bases short, with 13 bases between. DNA of the CDR3: TGTGCCAGCAGTGCCCGGGGCGGGGCTAATGAAAAACTGTTTTTT. Amino acids: CASSARGGANEKLFF.

The rearrangement joins TRBV28 to TRBJ2-2, with D uncertain. V lost 6 bases to trimming and J lost 7 bases, with 9 bases between them. CDR3 length equals 12 residues. The germline gives CDR1 MDHEN, CDR2 SYDVKM. The CDR3 DNA reads TGTGCCAGCAGCCGATGGAGCGGGGAGCTGTTTTTT. Its protein is CASSRWSGELFF.

The chain couples TRBV10-3 to TRBJ2-1; 11 bases align to TRBD2. Germline V gene lookup returns CDR1 ENHRY and CDR2 SYGVKD. The V gene end was trimmed by 3 bases and the J gene end by 5 bases; junction bases not matched to a gene: 9. CDR3 size: 17 residues. CDR3 DNA: TGTGCCATCAGTGAAAGTAAATCGGGACTAGCGGACAATGAGCAGTTCTTC. Its translation: CAISESKSGLADNEQFF.

This chain links TRBV15 with TRBJ1-3; D is undetermined. The V gene lost 2 bases and the J gene lost 0 bases, with 2 bases spanning the gap. Per the germline V gene, CDR1 is LNHNV and CDR2 is YYDKDF (reference sequence). This CDR3 region has 13 residues. This CDR3 is CATSRNSGNTIYF. The CDR3 DNA is TGTGCCACCAGCAGAAACTCTGGAAACACCATATATTTT.

This clone was seen a single time. For the CDR3, the DNA is TGTGCCTGTACTAGCGGTTACCCCTACGAGCAGTACTTC. Encoded protein: CACTSGYPYEQYF. The rearrangement links TRBV30 to TRBJ2-7; 8 bases map to TRBD2. The CDR3 consists of 13 residues. The trim removed 6 bases at V and 2 bases at J, leaving 6 bases unmatched. Germline CDR1 GTSNPN, CDR2 SVGIG (reference sequence).

Details on this clone: The sample has other DNA sequences that encode this CDR3 too. The rearrangement links TRBV9 to TRBJ2-3; a weak D match, TRBD2 (5 bases). V was clipped by 0 bases and J by 3 bases, with 11 bases between them. The germline gives CDR1 SGDLS, CDR2 YYNGEE. The CDR3 has 15 amino acids. The CDR3, as DNA: TGTGCCAGCAGCGTAGGAGGGATTGGTACAGATACGCAGTATTTT. This translates into CASSVGGIGTDTQYF.

The V gene is TRBV27, the J gene TRBJ2-7; 8 bases are a match to TRBD1. Germline V gene sequence: CDR1 MNHEY, CDR2 SMNVEV (reference sequence). Trimming removed 1 base from V and 4 bases from J; junction bases left unmatched: 6. This CDR3 comprises 15 residues. CDR3 sequence reads: CASSLLAGGRYEQYF. CDR3 DNA sequence: TGTGCCAGCAGTTTATTAGCAGGGGGCAGGTACGAGCAGTACTTC.

Details on this clone: Within the sample, other DNA sequences also encode this same CDR3. The chain has TRBV10-3 and TRBJ2-7, with D unclear. Germline V lookup: CDR1 ENHRY, CDR2 SYGVKD. V lost 3 bases and J lost 2, with 11 bases in between. This CDR3 is 14 amino acids long. DNA for the CDR3: TGTGCCATCAGTGAAGGTCAGGCCACCTACGAGCAGTACTTC. Protein sequence: CAISEGQATYEQYF.

Of note for this clone: This may be a read error, as it is one base from a much larger clone. V is TRBV25-1 and J is TRBJ1-1; no clear D. The CDR3 covers 12 residues. CDR1 and CDR2 from the germline V gene are MGHDK and SYGVNS. The germline V and J ends were trimmed by 5 bases and 2 bases, with 6 bases remaining between them. CDR3 nucleotide sequence: TGTGCCAGCAGTTGGGGTAACACTGAAGCTTTCTTT. As protein: CASSWGNTEAFF.

The chain uses TRBV5-8 and TRBJ1-3, with D unresolved. The CDR3 runs 13 residues. The germline V gene encodes CDR1 SGHTS and CDR2 YDEGEE. Trimming left V 0 bases short and J 5 bases short, with 6 bases between. The CDR3 nucleotides are TGTGCCAGCAGCTTGGGACGGAGAAACACCATATATTTT. Protein: CASSLGRRNTIYF.

This clone was seen a single time. The chain links TRBV9 to TRBJ2-2; D might be TRBD2 (5 bases). The V end was cut by 0 bases, the J end by 7 bases, with 13 bases between. Germline V gives CDR1 SGDLS, CDR2 YYNGEE. This CDR3 spans 15 amino acids. CDR3: CASSVDGVAIGELFF. The CDR3 DNA sequence: TGTGCCAGCAGCGTAGACGGGGTGGCGATCGGGGAGCTGTTTTTT.

This clone was recorded once. This chain joins TRBV27 and TRBJ2-7; TRBD2 matches at 7 bases. V gave up 6 bases and J gave up 0 bases; unmatched junction bases: 11. Germline-derived CDR1 and CDR2 are MNHEY and SMNVEV (reference sequence). The CDR3 has 16 residues. CDR3 sequence reads: CASSPLGGVSSYEQYF. CDR3 coding DNA: TGTGCCAGCAGCCCTCTTGGGGGGGTTAGCTCCTACGAGCAGTACTTC.

V is TRBV4-1 and J is TRBJ2-7; 11 positions agree with TRBD2. The CDR3 totals 14 residues. Germline V gene lookup returns CDR1 MGHRA and CDR2 YSYEKL. Trimming at V came to 3 bases and at J to 4 bases, leaving 2 bases not matched to a gene. CDR3 DNA sequence: TGCGCCAGCAGCCAGACTAGCGGGGCGTACGAGCAGTACTTC. Residues: CASSQTSGAYEQYF.

V gene TRBV5-8 combines with J gene TRBJ2-1; 14 bases agree with TRBD2. The germline gives CDR1 SGHTS, CDR2 YDEGEE. V lost 4 bases to trimming and J lost 9 bases; unmatched junction nucleotides: 9. The CDR3 sequence is 16 residues long. CDR3 region: CASSLGLAGVVTEQFF. CDR3 DNA sequence: TGTGCCAGCAGCCTGGGACTAGCGGGAGTAGTGACTGAGCAGTTCTTC.

The chain carries TRBV7-9 and TRBJ2-1; 11 bases are a match to TRBD2. Trimming removed 4 bases from V and 8 bases from J; junction bases left unmatched: 10. The germline V gene encodes CDR1 SEHNR and CDR2 FQNEAQ (reference sequence). The CDR3 extends over 16 amino acids. The CDR3 is CASSSLTSGDVYEQFF. In nucleotides, the CDR3 is TGTGCCAGCAGCTCATTGACTAGCGGGGACGTCTATGAGCAGTTCTTC.

V usage is TRBV5-1 and J usage is TRBJ1-1, with 7 bases that match TRBD1. V was pared by 3 bases and J by 2 bases, with 10 bases of the junction left unmatched. The CDR3 is 16 residues long. The germline V gene encodes CDR1 SGHRS and CDR2 YFSETQ. In nucleotides, the CDR3 is TGCGCCAGCAGCTGGGTGAACTACAGGGGAAACACTGAAGCTTTCTTT. Translated, it gives CASSWVNYRGNTEAFF.